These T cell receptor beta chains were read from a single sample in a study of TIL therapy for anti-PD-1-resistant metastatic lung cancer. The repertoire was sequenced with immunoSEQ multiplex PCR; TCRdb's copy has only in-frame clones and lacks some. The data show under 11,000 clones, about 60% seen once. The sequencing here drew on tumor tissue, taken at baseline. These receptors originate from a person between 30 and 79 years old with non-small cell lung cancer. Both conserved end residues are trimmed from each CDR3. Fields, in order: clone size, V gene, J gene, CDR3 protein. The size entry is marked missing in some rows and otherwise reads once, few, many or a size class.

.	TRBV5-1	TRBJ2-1	ASSLVVGVDNEQF
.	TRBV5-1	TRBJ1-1	ASSPLGGDTEAF
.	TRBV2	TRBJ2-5	ASARKGQETQY
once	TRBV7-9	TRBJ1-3	ASSLPPSHYTIY
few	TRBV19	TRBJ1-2	ASRGQGNYGYT
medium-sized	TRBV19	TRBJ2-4	ASSIIVNGNIQY
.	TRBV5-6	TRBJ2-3	ASSLNVDTQY
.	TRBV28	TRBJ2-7	ASSRRENREQY
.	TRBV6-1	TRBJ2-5	ASSEVDRILGTQY
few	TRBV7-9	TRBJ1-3	ASSLASGVPY
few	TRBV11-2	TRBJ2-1	ASSLLLAGTQYNEQF
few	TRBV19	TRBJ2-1	ASRRGARLAGASEQF
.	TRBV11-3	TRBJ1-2	ASSLGVAHSRVSGYT
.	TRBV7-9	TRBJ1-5	ASSLMGVNQPQH
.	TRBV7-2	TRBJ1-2	ASSSRQGPSLYGYT
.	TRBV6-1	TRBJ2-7	ASTYSGGSSYEQY
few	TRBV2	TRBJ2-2	ASTEPRQGSGELF
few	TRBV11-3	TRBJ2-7	ASSSGQASYEQY
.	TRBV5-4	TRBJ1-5	ASSQDGNQPQH
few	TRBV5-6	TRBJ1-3	ASSGRDTSGNTIY
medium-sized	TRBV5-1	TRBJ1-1	ASSLAQSVNTEAF
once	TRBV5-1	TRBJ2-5	ASSLVSGGETQY
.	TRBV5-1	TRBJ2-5	ASSLVSGADQETQY
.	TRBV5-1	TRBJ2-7	ASSLVTESYEQY
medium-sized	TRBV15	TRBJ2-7	ATSRVRPRGTGSYEQY
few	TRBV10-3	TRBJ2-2	AINGQGGTGELF
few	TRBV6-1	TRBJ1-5	ASRRTAHQPQH
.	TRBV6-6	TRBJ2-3	ASSYLTDLGAQY
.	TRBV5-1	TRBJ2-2	ASSTGSRLRDTGELF
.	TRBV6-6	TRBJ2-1	ANVPRLAGETNEQF
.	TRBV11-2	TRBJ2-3	ASSQNGGADTQY
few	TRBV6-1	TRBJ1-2	ASSEADSRYGYT
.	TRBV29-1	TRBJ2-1	GVEGHVLATRNRNEQF
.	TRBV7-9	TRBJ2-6	ASSLAGANVLT
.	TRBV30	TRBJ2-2	AWSWSGGTGELF
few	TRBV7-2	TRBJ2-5	ASSHGGRETQY
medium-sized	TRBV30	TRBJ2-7	AWKGEAYEQY
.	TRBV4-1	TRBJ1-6	ASSQAGGGSPLH